This T cell receptor (beta chain) was profiled in a study of blood T cells in healthy people across ages. Of note for this clonotype: The junction and the germline gene differ at one end; a read error may be behind it.

Germline CDR1 and CDR2: SGDLS and YYNGEE. CDR3 length: 16 amino acids. Together with a sample-barcoded 5' primer, a J-beta primer mix was included in a second PCR lasting about 7 to 11 cycles. TCRdb called the 5' RACE reads again in MiXCR, with one record for every CDR3 protein. This table holds some 880,000 distinct CDR3 sequences, roughly 35% found once. This sequence originates from a man aged 18 to 30 in good health. The gene calls are TRBV9 and TRBJ2-7; 9 nucleotides line up with TRBD1. The sample consisted of blood. CDR3 sequence (DNA): TGTGCCAGCAGCGTAGCTAGGGACAGGGACTCCTACGAGCGGTACTTC. Protein: CASSVARDRDSYERYF.